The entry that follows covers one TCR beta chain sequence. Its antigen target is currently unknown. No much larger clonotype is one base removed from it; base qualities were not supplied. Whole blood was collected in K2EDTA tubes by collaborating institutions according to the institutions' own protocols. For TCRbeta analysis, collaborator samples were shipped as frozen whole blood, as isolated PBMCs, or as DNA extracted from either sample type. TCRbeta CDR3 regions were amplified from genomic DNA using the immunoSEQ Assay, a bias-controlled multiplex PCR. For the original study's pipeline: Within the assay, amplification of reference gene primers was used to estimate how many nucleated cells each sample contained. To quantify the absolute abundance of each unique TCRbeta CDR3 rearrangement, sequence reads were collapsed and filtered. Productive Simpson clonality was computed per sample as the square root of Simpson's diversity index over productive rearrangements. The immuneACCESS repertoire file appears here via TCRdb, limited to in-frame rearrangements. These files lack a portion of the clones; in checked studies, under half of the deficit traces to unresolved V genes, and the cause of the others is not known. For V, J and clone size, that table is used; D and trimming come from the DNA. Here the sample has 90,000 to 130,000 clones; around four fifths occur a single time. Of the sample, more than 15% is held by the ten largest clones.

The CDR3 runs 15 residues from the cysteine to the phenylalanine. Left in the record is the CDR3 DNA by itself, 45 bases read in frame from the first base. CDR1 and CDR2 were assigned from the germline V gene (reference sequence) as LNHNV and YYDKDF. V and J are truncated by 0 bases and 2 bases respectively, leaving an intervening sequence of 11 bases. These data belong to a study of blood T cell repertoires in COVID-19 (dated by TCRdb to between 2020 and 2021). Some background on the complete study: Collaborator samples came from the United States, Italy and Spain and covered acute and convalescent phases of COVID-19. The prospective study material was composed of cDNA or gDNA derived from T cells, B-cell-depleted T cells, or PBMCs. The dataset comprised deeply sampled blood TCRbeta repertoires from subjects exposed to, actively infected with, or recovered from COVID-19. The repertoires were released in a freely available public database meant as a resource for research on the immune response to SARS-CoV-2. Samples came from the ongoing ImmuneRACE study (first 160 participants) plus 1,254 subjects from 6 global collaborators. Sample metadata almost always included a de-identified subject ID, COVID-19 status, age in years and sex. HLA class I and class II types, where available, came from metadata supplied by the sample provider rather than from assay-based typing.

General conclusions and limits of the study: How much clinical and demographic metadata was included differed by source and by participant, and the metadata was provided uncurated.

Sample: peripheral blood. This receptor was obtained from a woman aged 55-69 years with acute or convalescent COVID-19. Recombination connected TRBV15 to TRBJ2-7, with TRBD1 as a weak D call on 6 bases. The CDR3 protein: CATSRDPDSTYEQYF. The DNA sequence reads TGTGCCACCAGCAGAGATCCGGACAGCACCTACGAGCAGTACTTC.